Listed here are 22 T cell receptor beta chains from one sample, sequenced in a study of identifying expanded T cells in peripheral blood. Repertoires were generated with immunoSEQ multiplex PCR, while TCRdb's copy carries only in-frame clones and drops some. The sample records 90,000 to 120,000 clones, around 89% being singletons. Source material: blood. Receptors were obtained from a person aged 18 to 75 in good health.

V gene TRBV7-2 combines with J gene TRBJ2-4; D not resolved. CDR1 is SGHTA, CDR2 FQGNSA, per germline. V was pared by 1 base and J by 6 bases, with 4 bases between. The CDR3 loop spans 12 amino acids. The CDR3 nucleotides are TGTGCCAGCAGCTTAGGGGGAAACATTCAGTACTTC. Translating gives CASSLGGNIQYF.

This clone was seen just once. The rearrangement joins TRBV6-5 to TRBJ2-3; no definite D call. Germline CDR1 is MNHEY and CDR2 is SVGAGI. V dropped 4 bases and J dropped 5 bases, with 7 bases sitting between them. The CDR3 runs to 12 residues. This CDR3 is CASSSQGDTQYF. The CDR3 nucleotides are TGTGCCAGCAGTTCCCAAGGAGATACGCAGTATTTT.

Note on this clone: This may be a read error, as it is one base from a much larger clone. The chain uses TRBV7-2 and TRBJ2-5, with 10 bases that match TRBD2. Germline CDR1 is SGHTA and CDR2 is FQGNSA. The CDR3 runs 15 residues. The CDR3 DNA reads as TGCGCCAGCAGCCAAGAGCGGGGGGGCCAAGAGACCCAGTACTTC. It codes for CASSQERGGQETQYF. The full variable domain, completed using reference TRBV7-2 and TRBJ2-5, is GAGVSQSPSNKVTEKGKDVELRCDPISGHTALYWYRQSLGQGLEFLIYFQGNSAPDKSGLPSDRFSAERTGGSVSTLTIQRTQQEDSAVYLCASSQERGGQETQYFGPGTRLLVL.

The gene calls are TRBV2 and TRBJ1-6; TRBD1 is a possible D gene (6 bases). The CDR3 consists of 14 residues. Germline V gene lookup returns CDR1 SNHLY and CDR2 FYNNEI. V was shortened by 3 bases and J by 9 bases, with 12 bases between the two germline ends. The CDR3 region is CASSDRQGSSPLHF. DNA for the CDR3: TGTGCCAGCAGTGATAGGCAGGGGAGTTCACCCCTCCACTTT.

This chain joins TRBV19 and TRBJ2-7; perhaps TRBD1 as D (6 bases). Trimming shortened V by 1 base and J by 3 bases, and 13 bases separated the two germline ends. This CDR3 region has 15 residues. Germline V lookup: CDR1 LNHDA, CDR2 SQIVND (reference sequence). The CDR3 DNA follows: TGTGCCAGTAGTATAGGACAGGATCCGCGCTACGAGCAGTACTTC. Amino acid sequence: CASSIGQDPRYEQYF.

This rearrangement joins TRBV5-1 to TRBJ2-3, with TRBD2 matching 9 bases. The CDR3 contains 16 residues. Trimming cost V 0 bases and J 7 bases; bases outside gene matches: 9. The germline V gene has CDR1 SGHRS and CDR2 YFSETQ. In nucleotides, the CDR3 is TGCGCCAGCAGCTTGGGAGGCGGCGGGGGGGAGAATACGCAGTATTTT. Amino acids: CASSLGGGGGENTQYF.

The V call is TRBV9, the J call TRBJ1-6; no definite D call. The germline V gene has CDR1 SGDLS and CDR2 YYNGEE. The V and J ends lost 0 bases and 10 bases respectively, with 5 bases between them. The CDR3 length is 12 residues. CDR3 residues: CASSVGYSPLHF. The DNA for the CDR3 is TGTGCCAGCAGCGTAGGGTACTCACCCCTCCACTTT. Using reference TRBV9 and TRBJ1-6 for the parts outside the CDR3, the full variable domain is DSGVTQTPKHLITATGQRVTLRCSPRSGDLSVYWYQQSLDQGLQFLIQYYNGEERAKGNILERFSAQQFPDLHSELNLSSLELGDSALYFCASSVGYSPLHFGNGTRLTVT.

In this sample, this clone turned up a few times. The CDR3 loop is CASSLDFSETQYF. In nucleotides, the CDR3 is TGTGCCAGCAGCTTAGACTTTTCAGAGACCCAGTACTTC. This sequence joins TRBV7-2 and TRBJ2-5; D not certain. Trimming stripped 1 base from V and 4 bases from J, with 7 bases between. Germline V gene sequence: CDR1 SGHTA, CDR2 FQGNSA. The CDR3 consists of 13 residues.

The rearrangement links TRBV18 to TRBJ2-1, with unresolved D. Looked up from germline, CDR1 is KGHSH and CDR2 is LQKENI. The CDR3 length is 17 residues. Trimming took 6 bases from V and 3 from J, leaving 21 bases between them. The CDR3 DNA reads as TGTGCCAGCTCGCCCCCTAACTCCCCTTTGATCTACAATGAGCAGTTCTTC. It encodes CASSPPNSPLIYNEQFF.

CDR3 nucleotide sequence: TGTGCCAGCAGCTTAGGGGAGGGTGAGCAGTTCTTC. It is translated as CASSLGEGEQFF. V usage is TRBV5-8 and J usage is TRBJ2-1; TRBD2 matches at 7 bases. Germline trimming cut 2 bases from V and 9 bases from J; bases unmatched to any gene: 2. Germline CDR1 is SGHTS and CDR2 is YDEGEE. The CDR3 has 12 residues.

A few counts support this clone. The chain carries TRBV6-4 and TRBJ1-2; D ambiguous. This CDR3 has 15 residues. CDR1 and CDR2 from the germline V gene are MRHNA and SNTAGT. Trimming left V 0 bases short and J 8 bases short, with 16 bases between. CDR3 DNA sequence: TGTGCCAGCAGTGACTCGAGGATCGGGATAGGGGGCTACACCTTC. As protein: CASSDSRIGIGGYTF.

The chain recombines TRBV6-1 with TRBJ1-5, with a tentative D call TRBD1 (5 bases). This CDR3 comprises 14 residues. Looked up from germline, CDR1 is MNHNS and CDR2 is SASEGT. Trimming removed 8 bases from V and 0 bases from J, with 11 bases in between. The CDR3 nucleotides read TGTGCCAGCCAAGGGGCTTATAGCAATCAGCCCCAGCATTTT. Translation gives CASQGAYSNQPQHF.

This chain uses TRBV4-3 with TRBJ2-7; no reliable D call. Germline-derived CDR1 and CDR2 are LGHNA and YSLEER. The CDR3 runs to 14 residues. V shed 1 base and J shed 2 bases, with 9 bases lying between them. The CDR3 loop is CASSQGIETYEQYF. In nucleotides, the CDR3 is TGCGCCAGCAGCCAAGGTATAGAGACCTACGAGCAGTACTTC.

This sequence joins TRBV12-2 and TRBJ2-1; TRBD1, as called in the table, went unchecked against the DNA. TRBV12-2 is deemed a pseudogene. The CDR3 extends over 13 amino acids. The CDR3 bases are TGTGCAAGTCGCCTCCCCAAGGGGGTAAGGTGGTTCTTC. Translating gives CASRLPKGVRWFF.

The chain uses TRBV11-1 and TRBJ2-2; D possibly corresponds to TRBD1 (5 bases). The CDR3 has 14 residues. The germline V gene encodes CDR1 SGHAT and CDR2 FQDESV (reference sequence). V lost 8 bases to trimming and J lost 4 bases, with 14 bases between them. For the CDR3, the DNA is TGTGCCAGCGCCTGGGGCAGGGCCACCGGGGAGCTGTTTTTT. Protein product: CASAWGRATGELFF.

The chain links TRBV5-1 to TRBJ1-2; no definite D call. The CDR3 is 14 amino acids. The V and J ends lost 0 bases and 2 bases respectively, with 8 bases between them. From germline, CDR1 is SGHRS and CDR2 YFSETQ. The CDR3 DNA sequence: TGCGCCAGCAGCTTGGTACAGACCAACTATGGCTACACCTTC. It yields the protein CASSLVQTNYGYTF. Looking up the rest from reference TRBV5-1 and TRBJ1-2 gives the full variable domain: KAGVTQTPRYLIKTRGQQVTLSCSPISGHRSVSWYQQTPGQGLQFLFEYFSETQRNKGNFPGRFSGRQFSNSRSEMNVSTLELGDSALYLCASSLVQTNYGYTFGSGTRLTVV.

The chain joins TRBV7-4 to TRBJ2-5, with 7 positions matching TRBD1. This CDR3 spans 15 amino acids. CDR1 and CDR2 (germline): SGHVT, SQSDAQ. The V gene end was trimmed by 5 bases and the J gene end by 2 bases; junction bases not matched to a gene: 8. CDR3 sequence reads: CASSLGTAGQETQYF. The DNA of the CDR3 is TGTGCCAGCAGCCTAGGGACAGCCGGACAAGAGACCCAGTACTTC.

This clone has a single count. This chain joins TRBV12-5 and TRBJ2-5, with D perhaps given as TRBD1 or TRBD2 (5 bases each). V shed 1 base and J shed 1 base, with 19 bases lying between them. CDR1 LGHNT and CDR2 FRNRAP come from the germline V gene. The CDR3 spans 18 residues. The CDR3 is CASGLGRDGQISQETQYF. Written as DNA, the CDR3 is TGTGCTAGTGGTTTGGGACGGGACGGTCAGATAAGCCAAGAGACCCAGTACTTC. Looking up the rest from reference TRBV12-5 and TRBJ2-5 gives the full variable domain: DARVTQTPRHKVTEMGQEVTMRCQPILGHNTVFWYRQTMMQGLELLAYFRNRAPLDDSGMPKDRFSAEMPDATLATLKIQPSEPRDSAVYFCASGLGRDGQISQETQYFGPGTRLLVL.

CDR3: CASSLYRRGNQPQHF. CDR3 DNA: TGTGCCAGCAGCTTGTACAGGAGAGGCAATCAGCCCCAGCATTTT. This chain connects TRBV5-6 to TRBJ1-5; D perhaps matches TRBD1 (5 bases). CDR3 length: 15 amino acids. V lost 1 base and J 2 bases, leaving 10 bases between the germline ends. The V gene's germline CDR1 is SGHDT and CDR2 YYEEEE.

The table lists this clone with a few counts. The chain joins TRBV7-8 to TRBJ1-5; D gene ambiguous. V was pared by 1 base and J by 6 bases, with 7 bases between. Germline CDR1 reads SGHVS; CDR2 reads FQNEAQ. The CDR3 totals 13 residues. The CDR3 protein is CASSLGVGQPQHF. The CDR3 DNA is TGTGCCAGCAGCTTAGGCGTAGGTCAGCCCCAGCATTTT. The entire variable domain, with the rest obtained from reference TRBV7-8 and TRBJ1-5, is as follows: GAGVSQSPRYKVAKRGQDVALRCDPISGHVSLFWYQQALGQGPEFLTYFQNEAQLDKSGLPSDRFFAERPEGSVSTLKIQRTQQEDSAVYLCASSLGVGQPQHFGDGTRLSIL.

The J gene is TRBJ1-5, the V gene TRBV19; 8 bases align to TRBD1. Per the germline V gene, CDR1 is LNHDA and CDR2 is SQIVND (reference sequence). The trim removed 9 bases at V and 7 bases at J, leaving 11 bases unmatched. The CDR3 runs to 14 residues. Here the CDR3 reads CASCPTGGRQPQHF. The CDR3 DNA follows: TGTGCCAGCTGCCCAACAGGGGGACGACAGCCCCAGCATTTT.

This chain links TRBV23-1 with TRBJ1-1; the match to TRBD1 covers 9 bases. TRBV23-1 falls under the ORF class, with uncertain function. The length of the CDR3 is 14 residues. Trimming took 6 bases from V and 5 from J; bases not matched to a gene: 7. The CDR3 DNA sequence: TGCGCCAGCAGCTTACTGGACAGGGGTACTGAAGCTTTCTTT. The encoded protein is CASSLLDRGTEAFF.